This is a list of T cell receptor beta chains from one sample in a study of T-cell reconstitution after alpha-beta-depleted transplantation in children. TCRdb redid the calling of the PCR reads with MiXCR, one entry per CDR3 protein. The table includes 450,000 to 700,000 distinct CDR3 sequences, roughly 30% detected once. The specimen was PBMCs, collected before TCRalphabeta/CD19-depleted stem cell transplant. These receptors were collected from a boy younger than two with Wiskott-Aldrich syndrome, due to receive a stem cell transplant. CDR3s leave out the opening cysteine and the closing phenylalanine or tryptophan.

cdr3_aa: ASSLDPAGTQY
v_call: TRBV5-6
j_call: TRBJ2-5

cdr3_aa: SARGLANTGELF
v_call: TRBV20-1
j_call: TRBJ2-2

cdr3_aa: ASSWLAGGPNTGELF
v_call: TRBV6-2/TRBV6-3
j_call: TRBJ2-2

cdr3_aa: ASSQGQGAPHGYGYT
v_call: TRBV5-1
j_call: TRBJ1-2

cdr3_aa: ASSSYRSGQGETEAF
v_call: TRBV11-2
j_call: TRBJ1-1

cdr3_aa: SVGTLLGSYNEQF
v_call: TRBV29-1
j_call: TRBJ2-1

cdr3_aa: ATSRDRDRNGKLF
v_call: TRBV15
j_call: TRBJ1-4

cdr3_aa: ASTALSGSEGEQY
v_call: TRBV9
j_call: TRBJ2-7

cdr3_aa: ASSSRTGSTGELF
v_call: TRBV11-2
j_call: TRBJ2-2

cdr3_aa: ASSVLAGALETQY
v_call: TRBV5-4
j_call: TRBJ2-5

cdr3_aa: ASSARIRGGYGYT
v_call: TRBV9
j_call: TRBJ1-2

cdr3_aa: SASLGQGGSYEQY
v_call: TRBV20-1
j_call: TRBJ2-7

cdr3_aa: ASSLIWDGDSPLH
v_call: TRBV27
j_call: TRBJ1-6

cdr3_aa: ATSGGQDLYNEQF
v_call: TRBV24-1
j_call: TRBJ2-1

cdr3_aa: AGGLQGTDTQY
v_call: TRBV2
j_call: TRBJ2-3

cdr3_aa: ASSEGLAGVGETQY
v_call: TRBV5-6
j_call: TRBJ2-5

cdr3_aa: AWSAAGVAKNIQY
v_call: TRBV30
j_call: TRBJ2-4

cdr3_aa: ASSYLVGNEQF
v_call: TRBV7-2
j_call: TRBJ2-1

cdr3_aa: ASSVGVDGDRVYEQY
v_call: TRBV9
j_call: TRBJ2-7

cdr3_aa: ASSLPQGQGVHEQY
v_call: TRBV5-1
j_call: TRBJ2-7